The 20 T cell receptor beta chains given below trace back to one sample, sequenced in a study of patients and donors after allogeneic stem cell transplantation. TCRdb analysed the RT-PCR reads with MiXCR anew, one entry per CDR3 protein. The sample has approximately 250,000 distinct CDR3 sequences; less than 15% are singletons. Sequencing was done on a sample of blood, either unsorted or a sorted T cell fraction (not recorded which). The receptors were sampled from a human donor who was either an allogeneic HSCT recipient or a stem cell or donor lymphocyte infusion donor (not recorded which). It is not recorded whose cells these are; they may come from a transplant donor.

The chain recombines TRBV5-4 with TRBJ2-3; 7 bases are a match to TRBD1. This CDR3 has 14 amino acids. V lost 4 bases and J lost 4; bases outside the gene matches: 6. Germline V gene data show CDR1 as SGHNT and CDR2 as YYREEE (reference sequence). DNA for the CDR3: TGTGCCAGCAGCGGTCGGGACAGCCCAGATACGCAGTATTTT. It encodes CASSGRDSPDTQYF. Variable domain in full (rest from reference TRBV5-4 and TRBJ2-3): ETGVTQSPTHLIKTRGQQVTLRCSSQSGHNTVSWYQQALGQGPQFIFQYYREEENGRGNFPPRFSGLQFPNYSSELNVNALELDDSALYLCASSGRDSPDTQYFGPGTRLTVL.

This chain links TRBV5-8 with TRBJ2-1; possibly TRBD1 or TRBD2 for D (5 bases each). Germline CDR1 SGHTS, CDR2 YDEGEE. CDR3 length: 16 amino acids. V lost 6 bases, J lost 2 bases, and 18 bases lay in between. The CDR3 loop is CASTIGETGPYNEQFF. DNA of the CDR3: TGTGCCAGCACAATAGGGGAGACTGGACCCTACAATGAGCAGTTCTTC.

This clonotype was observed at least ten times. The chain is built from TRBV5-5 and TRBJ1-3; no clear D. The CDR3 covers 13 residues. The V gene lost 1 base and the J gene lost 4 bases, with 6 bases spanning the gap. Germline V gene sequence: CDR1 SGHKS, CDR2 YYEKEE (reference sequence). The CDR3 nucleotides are TGTGCCAGCAGCTTGAGAGTCGGAAACACCATATATTTT. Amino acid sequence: CASSLRVGNTIYF.

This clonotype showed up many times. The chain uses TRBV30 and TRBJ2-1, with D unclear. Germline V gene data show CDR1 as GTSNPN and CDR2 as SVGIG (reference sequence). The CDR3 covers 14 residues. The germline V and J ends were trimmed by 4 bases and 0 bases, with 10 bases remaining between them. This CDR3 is CAWMNQFSYNEQFF. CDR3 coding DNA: TGTGCCTGGATGAATCAATTCTCCTACAATGAGCAGTTCTTC.

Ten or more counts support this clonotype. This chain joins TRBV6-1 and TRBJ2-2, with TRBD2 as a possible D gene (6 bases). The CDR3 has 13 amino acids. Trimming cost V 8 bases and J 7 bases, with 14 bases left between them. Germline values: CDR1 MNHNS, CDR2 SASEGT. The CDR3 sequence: CASRPGVGGELFF. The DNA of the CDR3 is TGTGCCAGCCGTCCGGGGGTGGGCGGGGAGCTGTTTTTT.

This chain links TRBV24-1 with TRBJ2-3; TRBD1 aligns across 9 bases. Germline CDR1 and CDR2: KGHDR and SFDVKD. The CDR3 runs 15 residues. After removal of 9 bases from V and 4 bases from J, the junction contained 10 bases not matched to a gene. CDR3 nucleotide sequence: TGTGCCACCTGCGTCGGACAGGGGAATGCAGATACGCAGTATTTT. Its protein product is CATCVGQGNADTQYF.

The CDR3 bases are TGTGCCTCCAGACCGTCTGGGCGGGTCGGTACCCAGTACTTC. Its protein product is CASRPSGRVGTQYF. This chain joins TRBV27 and TRBJ2-5; possibly TRBD2 for D (5 bases). CDR3 length equals 14 residues. Germline CDR1 is MNHEY and CDR2 is SMNVEV (reference sequence). Trimming took 11 bases from V and 8 from J, leaving 24 bases between them.

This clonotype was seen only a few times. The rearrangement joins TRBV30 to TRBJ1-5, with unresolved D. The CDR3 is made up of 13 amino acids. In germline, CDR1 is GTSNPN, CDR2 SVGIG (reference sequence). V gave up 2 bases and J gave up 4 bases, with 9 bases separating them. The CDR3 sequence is CAWSRAPNQPQHF. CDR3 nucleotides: TGTGCCTGGAGTCGGGCCCCAAATCAGCCCCAGCATTTT.

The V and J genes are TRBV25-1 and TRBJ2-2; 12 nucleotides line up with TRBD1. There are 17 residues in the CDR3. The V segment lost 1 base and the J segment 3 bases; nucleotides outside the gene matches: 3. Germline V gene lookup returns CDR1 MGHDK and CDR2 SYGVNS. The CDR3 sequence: CASSELGQGAYTGELFF. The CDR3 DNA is TGTGCCAGCAGTGAATTGGGACAGGGGGCGTACACCGGGGAGCTGTTTTTT.

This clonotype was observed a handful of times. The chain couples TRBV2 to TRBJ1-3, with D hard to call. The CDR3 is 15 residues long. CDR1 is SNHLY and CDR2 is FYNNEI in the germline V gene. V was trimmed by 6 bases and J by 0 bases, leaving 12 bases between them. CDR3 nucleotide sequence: TGTGCCAGCAGCGCTAGCACCTTCTCTGGAAACACCATATATTTT. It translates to CASSASTFSGNTIYF.

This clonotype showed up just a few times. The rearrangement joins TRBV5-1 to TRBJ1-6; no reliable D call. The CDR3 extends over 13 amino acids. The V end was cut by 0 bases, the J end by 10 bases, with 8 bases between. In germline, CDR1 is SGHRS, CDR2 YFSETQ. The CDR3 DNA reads TGCGCCAGCAGCTTGGCGGCTGAGTCACCCCTCCACTTT. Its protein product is CASSLAAESPLHF.

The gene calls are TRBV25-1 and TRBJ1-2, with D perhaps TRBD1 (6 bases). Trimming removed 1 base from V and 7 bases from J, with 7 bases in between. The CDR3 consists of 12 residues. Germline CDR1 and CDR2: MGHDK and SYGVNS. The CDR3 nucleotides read TGTGCCAGCAGTGAATGGGGGGCTGGCTACACCTTC. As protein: CASSEWGAGYTF.

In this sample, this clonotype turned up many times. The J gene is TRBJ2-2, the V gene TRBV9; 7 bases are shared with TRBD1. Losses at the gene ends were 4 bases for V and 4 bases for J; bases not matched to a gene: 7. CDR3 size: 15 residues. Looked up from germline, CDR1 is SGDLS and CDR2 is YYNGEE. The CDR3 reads CASSPRQGSTGELFF. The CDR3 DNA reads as TGTGCCAGCAGCCCACGACAGGGCTCCACCGGGGAGCTGTTTTTT.

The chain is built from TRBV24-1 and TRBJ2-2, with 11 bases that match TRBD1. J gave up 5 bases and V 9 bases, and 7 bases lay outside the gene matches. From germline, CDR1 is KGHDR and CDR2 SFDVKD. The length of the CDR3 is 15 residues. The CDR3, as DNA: TGTGCCACCCGCGGACAGGGGGCGACTACCGGGGAGCTGTTTTTT. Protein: CATRGQGATTGELFF.

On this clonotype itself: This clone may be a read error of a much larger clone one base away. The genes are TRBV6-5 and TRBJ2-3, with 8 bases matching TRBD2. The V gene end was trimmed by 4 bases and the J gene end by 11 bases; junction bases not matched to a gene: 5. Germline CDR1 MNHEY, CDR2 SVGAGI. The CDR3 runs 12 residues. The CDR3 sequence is CASSLAGQGQYF. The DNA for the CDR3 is TGTGCCAGCAGTTTAGCGGGGCAGGGGCAGTATTTT.

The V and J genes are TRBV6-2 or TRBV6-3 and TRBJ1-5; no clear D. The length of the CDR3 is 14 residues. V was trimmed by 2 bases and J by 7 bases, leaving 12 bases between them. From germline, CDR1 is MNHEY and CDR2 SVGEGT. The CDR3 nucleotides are TGTGCCAGCAGTTACCTCGGGAGGATCCAGCCCCAGCATTTT. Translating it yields CASSYLGRIQPQHF.

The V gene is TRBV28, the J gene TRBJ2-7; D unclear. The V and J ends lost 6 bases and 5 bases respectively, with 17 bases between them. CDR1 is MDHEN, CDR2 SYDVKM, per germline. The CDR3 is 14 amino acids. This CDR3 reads CASSHSMPYDEQYF. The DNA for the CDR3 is TGTGCCAGCAGCCACTCAATGCCGTATGACGAGCAGTACTTC.

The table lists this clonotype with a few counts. The CDR3 DNA reads as TGTGCCAGCAGCCAAGAAGATTGGACTAGCGGGAGCTTCTACGAGCAGTACTTC. This gives the protein CASSQEDWTSGSFYEQYF. This chain joins TRBV4-2 and TRBJ2-7; 13 bases are a match to TRBD2. V lost 0 bases, J lost 3 bases, and 8 bases stayed unmatched. The CDR3 has 18 amino acids. Germline V CDR1 and CDR2: LGHNA, YNFKEQ.

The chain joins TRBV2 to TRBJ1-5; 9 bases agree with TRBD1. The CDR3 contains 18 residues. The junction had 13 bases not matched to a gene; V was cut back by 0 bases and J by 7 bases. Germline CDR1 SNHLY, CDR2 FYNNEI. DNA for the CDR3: TGTGCCAGCAGTGAAGCGGGGCTTTGGGGGACAGGGATCCAGCCCCAGCATTTT. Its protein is CASSEAGLWGTGIQPQHF.

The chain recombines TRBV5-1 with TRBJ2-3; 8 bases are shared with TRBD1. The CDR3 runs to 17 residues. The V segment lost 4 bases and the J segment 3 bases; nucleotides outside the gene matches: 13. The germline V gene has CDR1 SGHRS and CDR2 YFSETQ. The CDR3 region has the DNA TGCGCCAGCAGCGTCACCGTTAGGACAGGGAAAACAGATACGCAGTATTTT. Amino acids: CASSVTVRTGKTDTQYF.